A single sample is the source of the 18 T cell receptor beta chains below, sequenced in a study of early stage breast cancer tumors. Clones were sequenced by immunoSEQ multiplex PCR, and TCRdb holds only the in-frame ones, with some missing. The sample lists approximately 70,000 clones; more than 70% were seen once. Sequences were obtained from blood. All receptors derive from a person aged 40 to 49 with breast cancer.

The chain uses TRBV5-1 and TRBJ1-5, with a possible D match to TRBD1 (5 bases). Per germline, CDR1 SGHRS and CDR2 YFSETQ. The CDR3 contains 14 residues. V was shortened by 4 bases and J by 7 bases, with 15 bases between the two germline ends. As DNA, the CDR3 is TGCGCCAGCAGCCCCAGACAGCTGTCCCAGCCCCAGCATTTT. The encoded protein is CASSPRQLSQPQHF. The variable domain in full, completed from reference TRBV5-1 and TRBJ1-5, reads KAGVTQTPRYLIKTRGQQVTLSCSPISGHRSVSWYQQTPGQGLQFLFEYFSETQRNKGNFPGRFSGRQFSNSRSEMNVSTLELGDSALYLCASSPRQLSQPQHFGDGTRLSIL.

The J gene is TRBJ2-7, the V gene TRBV11-2; D is unclear. Germline V gene data show CDR1 as SGHAT and CDR2 as FQNNGV. V was pared by 1 base and J by 2 bases, with 9 bases between. The CDR3 runs to 14 residues. CDR3 loop: CASSLARTTYEQYF. CDR3 sequence (DNA): TGTGCCAGCAGCTTAGCCCGGACCACCTACGAGCAGTACTTC.

This clone was seen only once. The J gene is TRBJ1-1, the V gene TRBV15; D perhaps matches TRBD1 (5 bases). The CDR3 covers 17 residues. The germline gives CDR1 LNHNV, CDR2 YYDKDF (reference sequence). V was trimmed by 5 bases and J by 1 base, leaving 20 bases between them. CDR3 DNA: TGTGCCACCAGCGCCCAACTTGGGACTAGGGCGAACACTGAAGCTTTCTTT. This codes for CATSAQLGTRANTEAFF.

The CDR3 loop is CASSTLSRETTDTQYF. The DNA of the CDR3 is TGTGCCAGCAGTACCCTTAGCCGGGAGACGACAGATACGCAGTATTTT. The rearrangement links TRBV27 to TRBJ2-3; tentative D call: TRBD2 (6 bases). The germline gives CDR1 MNHEY, CDR2 SMNVEV (reference sequence). Trimming stripped 5 bases from V and 3 bases from J, with 18 bases between. The CDR3 spans 16 residues.

This sequence joins TRBV10-3 and TRBJ1-5; D perhaps matches TRBD1 (5 bases). Between the trimmed V and J ends, which lost 6 bases and 6 bases, there was a span of 12 bases. From germline, CDR1 is ENHRY and CDR2 SYGVKD. The CDR3 contains 13 residues. This chain's CDR3 is CAIRGVESQPQHF. The CDR3 DNA follows: TGTGCCATCAGGGGGGTGGAGAGTCAGCCCCAGCATTTT.

The V gene is TRBV7-2, the J gene TRBJ1-5; D is undetermined. The germline gives CDR1 SGHTA, CDR2 FQGNSA. This CDR3 region has 15 residues. V was clipped by 2 bases and J by 3 bases, with 11 bases between them. CDR3 sequence: CASSLSSGNNQPQHF. CDR3 DNA: TGTGCCAGCAGCTTAAGTTCAGGTAACAATCAGCCCCAGCATTTT.

This chain uses TRBV5-1 with TRBJ1-1; no firm D call. The germline CDR1 and CDR2 sequences are SGHRS and YFSETQ. The CDR3 has 14 amino acids. V lost 0 bases, J lost 0 bases, and 6 bases lay in between. The CDR3 protein is CASSLGSMNTEAFF. DNA for the CDR3: TGCGCCAGCAGCTTGGGGAGTATGAACACTGAAGCTTTCTTT.

V usage is TRBV28 and J usage is TRBJ1-4; the match to TRBD1 covers 8 bases. The CDR3 covers 15 residues. Trimming took 6 bases from V and 0 from J; bases not matched to a gene: 3. CDR1 and CDR2 (germline): MDHEN, SYDVKM. DNA of the CDR3: TGTGCCAGCAGGGGACAGGATGCAACTAATGAAAAACTGTTTTTT. Its protein is CASRGQDATNEKLFF.

Only one count was recorded for this clone. The chain recombines TRBV10-3 with TRBJ2-5, with D perhaps matching TRBD1 (6 bases). The CDR3 is 14 amino acids. Germline V gene lookup returns CDR1 ENHRY and CDR2 SYGVKD. The V gene lost 4 bases and the J gene lost 0 bases, with 9 bases spanning the gap. CDR3 bases: TGTGCCATCAGTGTCCAGGGGAACCAAGAGACCCAGTACTTC. Amino acid sequence: CAISVQGNQETQYF.

The rearrangement uses TRBV27 and TRBJ2-3; D perhaps matches TRBD1 (5 bases). Germline values: CDR1 MNHEY, CDR2 SMNVEV (reference sequence). Trimming removed 9 bases from V and 2 bases from J, with 9 bases in between. The length of the CDR3 is 12 residues. The CDR3 sequence is CASSQDTDTQYF. CDR3 coding DNA: TGTGCCAGTTCACAGGACACAGATACGCAGTATTTT.

This chain joins TRBV9 and TRBJ2-2, with D maybe TRBD1 (5 bases). The CDR3 is 16 amino acids. The germline V and J ends were trimmed by 1 base and 3 bases, with 13 bases remaining between them. Germline CDR1 reads SGDLS; CDR2 reads YYNGEE. CDR3 loop: CASSVSLQEYTGELFF. CDR3 coding DNA: TGTGCCAGCAGCGTATCGTTACAGGAGTACACCGGGGAGCTGTTTTTT.

The chain links TRBV6-1 to TRBJ1-5, with D perhaps matching TRBD1 (5 bases). Trimming took off 1 base at V and 8 bases at J, with 12 bases between the two ends. This CDR3 contains 14 residues. CDR1 MNHNS and CDR2 SASEGT come from the germline V gene. CDR3 region: CASSEGTPAKPQHF. In nucleotides, the CDR3 is TGTGCCAGCAGTGAAGGGACACCCGCCAAGCCCCAGCATTTT.

The chain is built from TRBV9 and TRBJ1-3, with D perhaps TRBD1 (6 bases). There are 16 residues in the CDR3. Per germline, CDR1 SGDLS and CDR2 YYNGEE. Trimming left V 5 bases short and J 4 bases short, with 19 bases between. The CDR3 nucleotides read TGTGCCAGCAGTCTTACAGGGTCATCCCTGGGAAACACCATATATTTT. This gives the protein CASSLTGSSLGNTIYF.

The chain uses TRBV9 and TRBJ2-5, with 14 bases lining up with TRBD2. Trimming removed 0 bases from V and 2 bases from J; junction bases left unmatched: 3. The CDR3 consists of 17 residues. Germline V gene lookup returns CDR1 SGDLS and CDR2 YYNGEE. Here the CDR3 reads CASSVGLAGGPQETQYF. CDR3 bases: TGTGCCAGCAGCGTAGGACTAGCGGGAGGGCCGCAAGAGACCCAGTACTTC.

The chain employs TRBV27 and TRBJ2-1, with D possibly matching TRBD1 (6 bases). V was shortened by 0 bases and J by 4 bases, with 19 bases between the two germline ends. In germline, CDR1 is MNHEY, CDR2 SMNVEV (reference sequence). The CDR3 loop spans 18 amino acids. The CDR3 sequence: CASSLSPNRATSYNEQFF. CDR3 sequence (DNA): TGTGCCAGCAGTTTATCCCCCAACAGGGCTACCTCGTACAATGAGCAGTTCTTC.

This chain joins TRBV4-1 and TRBJ2-6; TRBD1 matches 12 bases. This CDR3 spans 17 amino acids. Germline trimming cut 4 bases from V and 4 bases from J; bases unmatched to any gene: 5. The germline V gene has CDR1 MGHRA and CDR2 YSYEKL. This chain's CDR3 is CASSLGQGARGANVLTF. The CDR3, as DNA: TGCGCCAGCAGCCTGGGACAGGGGGCTAGGGGGGCCAACGTCCTGACTTTC.

The chain combines TRBV4-2 with TRBJ2-1; unclear D gene. V was cut by 1 base and J by 5 bases, with 9 bases left in between. CDR1 is LGHNA, CDR2 YNFKEQ, per germline. The CDR3 has 14 amino acids. Here the CDR3 DNA reads TGTGCCAGCAGCCAAGGCCTCCGGGACAATGAGCAGTTCTTC. Encoded protein: CASSQGLRDNEQFF.

The chain links TRBV30 to TRBJ2-3; no reliable D call. CDR1 and CDR2 (germline): GTSNPN, SVGIG (reference sequence). V shed 1 base and J shed 2 bases, with 13 bases lying between them. The CDR3 has 15 residues. CDR3 sequence: CAWSEWQTPTDTQYF. CDR3 sequence (DNA): TGTGCCTGGAGTGAGTGGCAGACTCCCACAGATACGCAGTATTTT.